One T cell receptor beta chain is described in this entry. The record originates from a study of blood T cell repertoires in COVID-19. Study context: The study drew acute and convalescent COVID-19 samples from the United States, Italy and Spain.

V trimming: 4 bases; J trimming: 9 bases; junction bases outside the gene matches: 5. The CDR3 covers 13 residues. Germline CDR1 reads MNHEY; CDR2 reads SVGEGT. Repertoires were generated with immunoSEQ multiplex PCR, while TCRdb's copy carries only in-frame clones and drops some. The sample lists about 53,000 clones; around nine tenths were seen once. The chain recombines TRBV6-2 or TRBV6-3 with TRBJ2-4, with 8 bases matching TRBD1. Sequenced input: peripheral blood. The TCR originated in a man between 50 and 59 years old with acute or convalescent COVID-19. In nucleotides, the CDR3 is TGTGCCAGCAGTTCGACAGGGGAAAGCATTCAGTACTTC. This codes for CASSSTGESIQYF.